Below are 25 T cell receptor beta chains sequenced from a single sample in a study of radiation and T cells in renal cell carcinoma. Assay used: immunoSEQ multiplex PCR; TCRdb lists only in-frame clones, some missing. The sample yields around 170,000 clones, approximately 90% seen once. Time point reported: blood 4 weeks post-SBRT, at nephrectomy. Documented treatment: 15 Gy SBRT to primary tumor, nephrectomy 4 weeks later. The sequencing used blood, collected from a patient whose treatment included radiotherapy and nephrectomy. These receptors were taken from a woman aged 50 to 60 with renal cell carcinoma.

The V gene is TRBV7-9, the J gene TRBJ2-5, with 12 bases matching TRBD2. The CDR3 runs to 16 residues. From germline, CDR1 is SEHNR and CDR2 FQNEAQ (reference sequence). V trimming: 5 bases; J trimming: 6 bases; junction bases outside the gene matches: 10. This chain's CDR3 is CASSKTSGGGRKTQYF. In nucleotides, the CDR3 is TGTGCCAGCAGCAAGACTAGCGGGGGAGGTCGAAAGACCCAGTACTTC.

The V gene is TRBV6-5, the J gene TRBJ1-5; tentatively, D is TRBD1 (6 bases). Germline V gene lookup returns CDR1 MNHEY and CDR2 SVGAGI. Trimming cost V 2 bases and J 6 bases, with 11 bases left between them. The CDR3 sequence is 14 residues long. CDR3 region: CASSYRGARQPQHF. The CDR3 DNA is TGTGCCAGCAGTTACCGGGGGGCGCGTCAGCCCCAGCATTTT.

The table lists this clone with a few counts. The chain is built from TRBV7-8 and TRBJ2-5; D is uncertain. Trimming removed 4 bases from V and 2 bases from J, with 2 bases in between. Germline CDR1 and CDR2: SGHVS and FQNEAQ. The CDR3 has 11 amino acids. The CDR3 DNA reads as TGTGCCAGCAGCTCGCAAGAGACCCAGTACTTC. Encoded protein: CASSSQETQYF.

The genes are TRBV9 and TRBJ1-6; D not certain. Trimming took off 0 bases at V and 7 bases at J, with 8 bases between the two ends. This CDR3 comprises 14 residues. Germline V gene data show CDR1 as SGDLS and CDR2 as YYNGEE. CDR3 bases: TGTGCCAGCAGCGTAGGGGTGGGGAATTCACCCCTCCACTTT. It translates to CASSVGVGNSPLHF.

This rearrangement joins TRBV19 to TRBJ1-6; TRBD1 matches 8 bases. After removal of 9 bases from V and 9 bases from J, the junction contained 19 bases not matched to a gene. The CDR3 sequence is 17 residues long. Germline V gene lookup returns CDR1 LNHDA and CDR2 SQIVND (reference sequence). CDR3 nucleotide sequence: TGTGCCAGCGAACCTAATACAGGGTACAGGGGGATTTCACCCCTCCACTTT. This translates into CASEPNTGYRGISPLHF.

This clone is a singleton in its sample. This chain uses TRBV11-2 with TRBJ1-3; D not resolved. CDR3 length equals 14 residues. Trimming pared 2 bases from V and 1 base from J, leaving 6 bases between. In germline, CDR1 is SGHAT, CDR2 FQNNGV. Here the CDR3 reads CASSLLFSGNTIYF. The CDR3 DNA follows: TGTGCCAGCAGCTTATTGTTTTCTGGAAACACCATATATTTT.

The genes are TRBV14 and TRBJ1-3, with 8 bases aligning to TRBD1. The V gene end was trimmed by 4 bases and the J gene end by 6 bases; junction bases not matched to a gene: 8. CDR3 length: 15 residues. Germline V gives CDR1 SGHDN, CDR2 FVKESK. CDR3 amino acids: CASSLGDRNLNTIYF. CDR3 DNA sequence: TGTGCCAGCAGCCTCGGGGACAGGAACCTAAACACCATATATTTT.

V usage is TRBV11-1 and J usage is TRBJ2-2; D possibly corresponds to TRBD1 (5 bases). There are 15 residues in the CDR3. Trimming shortened V by 3 bases and J by 4 bases, and 12 bases separated the two germline ends. The V gene's germline CDR1 is SGHAT and CDR2 FQDESV (reference sequence). This chain's CDR3 is CASSLDRQTTGELFF. CDR3 bases: TGTGCCAGCAGCTTGGATAGACAGACCACCGGGGAGCTGTTTTTT.

The chain employs TRBV5-1 and TRBJ1-4; D remains ambiguous. Germline values: CDR1 SGHRS, CDR2 YFSETQ. V shed 4 bases and J shed 7 bases, with 14 bases lying between them. There are 14 residues in the CDR3. The CDR3 region is CASSASWRGEKLFF. CDR3 bases: TGCGCCAGCAGCGCGTCCTGGCGGGGTGAAAAACTGTTTTTT.

This chain joins TRBV7-2 and TRBJ1-2; 9 nucleotides agree with TRBD1. The CDR3 covers 16 residues. Germline V lookup: CDR1 SGHTA, CDR2 FQGNSA. Unmatched junction bases numbered 7, after V lost 5 bases and J lost 0 bases. CDR3 amino acids: CASSLTRTGANYGYTF. The CDR3 DNA follows: TGTGCCAGCAGCCTCACCAGGACAGGGGCTAACTATGGCTACACCTTC.

The chain is built from TRBV6-5 and TRBJ1-2; no clear D gene. The CDR3 contains 13 residues. Germline values: CDR1 MNHEY, CDR2 SVGAGI. The V gene lost 0 bases and the J gene lost 10 bases, with 12 bases spanning the gap. DNA of the CDR3: TGTGCCAGCAGTTACTCCGACCTTAGTGACTACACCTTC. It encodes CASSYSDLSDYTF.

The gene calls are TRBV2 and TRBJ2-1; weak D call: TRBD2 (6 bases). The CDR3 extends over 13 amino acids. Trimming cost V 6 bases and J 12 bases, with 18 bases left between them. Germline V gene data show CDR1 as SNHLY and CDR2 as FYNNEI. The chain's CDR3 is CASREDSGVRQFF. CDR3 coding DNA: TGTGCCAGCAGAGAGGACTCGGGGGTTCGGCAGTTCTTC.

This clone was detected once. V is TRBV6-1 and J is TRBJ2-7; perhaps TRBD2 as D (5 bases). CDR3 length: 14 amino acids. Trimming removed 4 bases at V and 1 base at J, with 11 bases between. Germline-derived CDR1 and CDR2 are MNHNS and SASEGT. The CDR3 coding sequence is TGTGCCAGCAGTGCTTGGGGAGCTTCCTACGAGCAGTACTTC. Translation gives CASSAWGASYEQYF.

Concerning this clone: One end of the junction is discordant with germline, which a read error may explain. V usage is TRBV7-2 and J usage is TRBJ1-2, with TRBD1 matching over 7 bases. In germline, CDR1 is SGHTA, CDR2 FQGNSA. The CDR3 has 13 amino acids. CDR3 region: CASQQTGNFGYTF. The CDR3 DNA is TGTGCCAGCCAGCAGACAGGGAACTTTGGCTACACCTTC. The full variable domain, its missing parts supplied by reference TRBV7-2 and TRBJ1-2, is GAGVSQSPSNKVTEKGKDVELRCDPISGHTALYWYRQSLGQGLEFLIYFQGNSAPDKSGLPSDRFSAERTGGSVSTLTIQRTQQEDSAVYLCASQQTGNFGYTFGSGTRLTVV.

The chain links TRBV5-1 to TRBJ1-1; D may be TRBD1 (6 bases). CDR1 is SGHRS, CDR2 YFSETQ, per germline. Trimming stripped 4 bases from V and 0 bases from J, with 13 bases between. The CDR3 runs 15 residues. CDR3 DNA: TGCGCCAGCAGCGCCGGACAGACCATGAACACTGAAGCTTTCTTT. Translation: CASSAGQTMNTEAFF.

The gene calls are TRBV14 and TRBJ2-3; 10 bases fit TRBD2. V lost 2 bases, J lost 1 base, and 0 bases stayed unmatched. Germline CDR1 and CDR2: SGHDN and FVKESK. The CDR3 is 15 amino acids. The CDR3 sequence: CASSQLAGGTDTQYF. The CDR3 nucleotides read TGTGCCAGCAGCCAACTAGCGGGGGGCACAGATACGCAGTATTTT.

The chain employs TRBV5-1 and TRBJ2-6; 9 nucleotides agree with TRBD1. The V and J ends lost 3 bases and 1 base, in that order; junction bases with no gene match: 5. This CDR3 is 17 amino acids long. Germline CDR1 reads SGHRS; CDR2 reads YFSETQ. The CDR3 nucleotides read TGCGCCAGCAGCTGGGACAGGGCGGAATCTGGGGCCAACGTCCTGACTTTC. Amino acids: CASSWDRAESGANVLTF.

The J gene is TRBJ1-3, the V gene TRBV28; a possible D gene is TRBD1 (6 bases). The germline V gene has CDR1 MDHEN and CDR2 SYDVKM. Trimming shortened V by 10 bases and J by 1 base, and 17 bases separated the two germline ends. The CDR3 loop spans 15 amino acids. In DNA form, the CDR3 reads TGTGCCACGAAGCTCCTAGGGGGGTCTGGAAACACCATATATTTT. Translated, it gives CATKLLGGSGNTIYF.

V is TRBV5-1 and J is TRBJ1-1; 7 bases agree with TRBD1. Germline V gene sequence: CDR1 SGHRS, CDR2 YFSETQ. V lost 4 bases, J lost 1 base, and 1 base stayed unmatched. This CDR3 is 13 amino acids long. The CDR3 DNA reads as TGCGCCAGCAGCCAGGGGGGGAACACTGAAGCTTTCTTT. Residues: CASSQGGNTEAFF.

This chain joins TRBV5-1 and TRBJ2-7; the match to TRBD2 covers 11 bases. Trimming took 5 bases from V and 3 from J; bases not matched to a gene: 4. CDR1 and CDR2 from the germline V gene are SGHRS and YFSETQ. CDR3 size: 14 residues. DNA for the CDR3: TGCGCCAGCAGTCGCACTAGCGGGAGCTACGAGCAGTACTTC. Amino acid sequence: CASSRTSGSYEQYF. Together with reference TRBV5-1 and TRBJ2-7, the CDR3 gives the full variable domain: KAGVTQTPRYLIKTRGQQVTLSCSPISGHRSVSWYQQTPGQGLQFLFEYFSETQRNKGNFPGRFSGRQFSNSRSEMNVSTLELGDSALYLCASSRTSGSYEQYFGPGTRLTVT.

This clone turned up a few times. This chain connects TRBV4-1 to TRBJ2-1, with no clear D. There are 14 residues in the CDR3. From germline, CDR1 is MGHRA and CDR2 YSYEKL. V dropped 0 bases and J dropped 5 bases, with 8 bases sitting between them. The CDR3 is CASSQDGRDNEQFF. In nucleotides, the CDR3 is TGCGCCAGCAGCCAAGATGGACGGGACAATGAGCAGTTCTTC.

The chain has TRBV2 and TRBJ2-3; 9 bases match TRBD2. This CDR3 region has 15 residues. Germline loops: CDR1 SNHLY, CDR2 FYNNEI. V lost 8 bases to trimming and J lost 0 bases; unmatched junction nucleotides: 6. The CDR3 reads CASGLSGGSTDTQYF. The CDR3 DNA sequence: TGTGCCAGCGGCCTTAGCGGGGGAAGCACAGATACGCAGTATTTT.

The J gene is TRBJ1-2, the V gene TRBV5-8; no clear D gene. The CDR3 extends over 10 amino acids. The V gene lost 9 bases and the J gene lost 8 bases, with 11 bases spanning the gap. Germline V lookup: CDR1 SGHTS, CDR2 YDEGEE. CDR3 amino acids: CATASEGYTF. The DNA for the CDR3 is TGTGCCACGGCTAGCGAGGGCTACACCTTC.

J is TRBJ2-5 and V is TRBV2; 11 nucleotides agree with TRBD2. V was clipped by 4 bases and J by 7 bases; unmatched bases: 8. This CDR3 contains 15 residues. Germline V gene sequence: CDR1 SNHLY, CDR2 FYNNEI. The CDR3 here is CASSATSGGPATQYF. CDR3 DNA sequence: TGTGCCAGCAGTGCAACTAGCGGGGGACCCGCGACCCAGTACTTC.

This clone came up once. This chain links TRBV6-4 with TRBJ1-1, with D possibly being TRBD1 (6 bases). In germline, CDR1 is MRHNA, CDR2 SNTAGT. Trimming shortened V by 4 bases and J by 4 bases, and 13 bases separated the two germline ends. The CDR3 spans 14 residues. CDR3 DNA sequence: TGTGCCAGCAGTGCGGAGGGGGGTAGCACTGAAGCTTTCTTT. This codes for CASSAEGGSTEAFF.